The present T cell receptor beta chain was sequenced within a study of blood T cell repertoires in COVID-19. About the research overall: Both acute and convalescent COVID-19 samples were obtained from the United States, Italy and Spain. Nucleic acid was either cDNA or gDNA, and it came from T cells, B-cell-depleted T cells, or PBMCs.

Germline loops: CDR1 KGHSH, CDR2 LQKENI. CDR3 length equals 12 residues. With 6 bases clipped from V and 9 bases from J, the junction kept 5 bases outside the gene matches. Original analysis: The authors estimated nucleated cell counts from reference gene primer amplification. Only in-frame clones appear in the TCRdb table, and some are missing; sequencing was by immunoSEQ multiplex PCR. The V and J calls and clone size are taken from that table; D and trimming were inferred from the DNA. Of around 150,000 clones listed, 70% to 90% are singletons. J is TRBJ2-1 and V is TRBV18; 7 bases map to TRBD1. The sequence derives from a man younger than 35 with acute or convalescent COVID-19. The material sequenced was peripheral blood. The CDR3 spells CASSYDRVEQFF. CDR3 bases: TGTGCCAGCTCTTACGACAGGGTTGAGCAGTTCTTC.